The 23 T cell receptor beta chains given below trace back to one sample, sequenced in a study of T-cell memory formation after mild COVID-19 (dated by TCRdb to the early 2020s). Library preparation used 5' RACE. Sequencing was carried out with an Illumina NovaSeq 6000. The public reads were quality trimmed at Q25 with fastp and then assembled into clones with MiXCR by TCRdb, keeping productive beta chains. Rows merge per CDR3 protein into single entries with the most common DNA and genes. The sample records 100,000 to 150,000 distinct CDR3 sequences, about 5.9% of which are singletons. The ten biggest clones cover 2.2% of the sample. Input material: PBMCs or a T cell subset sorted from them (not recorded which). These receptor sequences come from an adult woman who had mild COVID-19 (a few samples of this study predate the infection). The sample titles of this study are shuffled in the database, so cell type and time point are left out; the donor was told from shared clones.

CDR3 loop: CASSQQTEAFF. The CDR3 coding sequence is TGTGCCAGCAGCCAGCAGACTGAAGCTTTCTTT. The chain links TRBV14 to TRBJ1-1, with unresolved D. The CDR3 loop spans 11 amino acids. Germline V gives CDR1 SGHDN, CDR2 FVKESK. V lost 3 bases and J 5 bases, leaving 4 bases between the germline ends.

In its sample, this clonotype was seen a few times. The CDR3 sequence is CASSLARGPGEQYF. CDR3 DNA sequence: TGTGCCAGCAGCTTGGCCAGGGGGCCCGGCGAGCAGTACTTC. V and J are TRBV7-6 and TRBJ2-7; the match to TRBD1 covers 8 bases. The J segment lost 6 bases and the V segment lost 3 bases, leaving 7 bases of the junction unmatched. The CDR3 covers 14 residues. CDR1 and CDR2 (germline): SGHVS, FNYEAQ.

This clonotype was recorded many times. The chain employs TRBV4-2 and TRBJ2-3; TRBD1 matches at 9 bases. The CDR3 has 20 amino acids. Trimming removed 3 bases from V and 5 bases from J; junction bases left unmatched: 21. Germline V lookup: CDR1 LGHNA, CDR2 YNFKEQ. The CDR3 sequence is CASSHMGTGRGVRKVDTQYF. The CDR3 nucleotides read TGTGCCAGCAGCCACATGGGGACAGGGCGGGGAGTAAGGAAGGTAGATACGCAGTATTTT.

The sample holds many counts of this clonotype. This sequence joins TRBV5-1 and TRBJ2-5; D is tentatively TRBD1 or TRBD2 (6 bases each). Germline V gene data show CDR1 as SGHRS and CDR2 as YFSETQ. Trimming pared 0 bases from V and 5 bases from J, leaving 14 bases between. The CDR3 runs to 15 residues. The CDR3 region has the DNA TGCGCCAGCAGCTTGGCCACGGGGGCGTTGGAGACCCAGTACTTC. Translating it yields CASSLATGALETQYF.

This clonotype occurred many times. The chain combines TRBV4-3 with TRBJ2-7, with 7 bases that match TRBD1. Losses at the gene ends were 2 bases for V and 8 bases for J; bases not matched to a gene: 6. Germline assignment: CDR1 LGHNA and CDR2 YSLEER. The CDR3 consists of 13 residues. CDR3 amino acids: CASSQKGGGQQYF. DNA for the CDR3: TGCGCCAGCAGCCAAAAAGGGGGCGGACAGCAGTACTTC.

CDR3: CASRRSGDQSSGNTIYF. The CDR3 bases are TGCGCCAGCAGAAGATCAGGGGACCAAAGCTCTGGAAACACCATATATTTT. This chain uses TRBV5-1 with TRBJ1-3, with D perhaps TRBD1 (6 bases). Germline CDR1 and CDR2: SGHRS and YFSETQ. The CDR3 runs 17 residues. V lost 5 bases, J lost 0 bases, and 18 bases lay in between.

V is TRBV20-1 and J is TRBJ2-5; no clear D. The germline V gene encodes CDR1 DFQATT and CDR2 SNEGSKA (reference sequence). CDR3 size: 9 residues. V dropped 7 bases and J dropped 4 bases, with 4 bases sitting between them. CDR3 protein: CSVTETQYF. CDR3 bases: TGCAGTGTAACAGAGACCCAGTACTTC.

CDR3 amino acids: CASSPGVSYEQYF. The CDR3 region has the DNA TGTGCCAGCAGCCCGGGTGTCTCCTACGAGCAGTACTTC. V is TRBV7-2 and J is TRBJ2-7; D ambiguous. The V gene's germline CDR1 is SGHTA and CDR2 FQGNSA. CDR3 length: 13 amino acids. The ends were cut back, 5 bases at V and 0 bases at J, with 8 bases in the middle.

This sequence joins TRBV3-1 and TRBJ1-6, with D unclear. The germline V and J ends were trimmed by 4 bases and 4 bases, with 8 bases remaining between them. This CDR3 has 14 amino acids. Germline CDR1 and CDR2: LGHDT and YNNKEL (reference sequence). As DNA, the CDR3 is TGTGCCAGCAGCCCGGCAGGTTATAATTCACCCCTCCACTTT. This gives the protein CASSPAGYNSPLHF.

This clonotype was observed a few times. V gene TRBV20-1 combines with J gene TRBJ2-5, with 8 bases fitting TRBD2. Germline trimming cut 6 bases from V and 4 bases from J; bases unmatched to any gene: 7. Germline CDR1 is DFQATT and CDR2 is SNEGSKA (reference sequence). The CDR3 spans 13 residues. CDR3 protein: CSAPATSGETQYF. The CDR3 coding sequence is TGCAGTGCCCCTGCTACTAGCGGAGAGACCCAGTACTTC.

The gene calls are TRBV5-1 and TRBJ2-6, with 8 bases fitting TRBD1. V was pared by 3 bases and J by 0 bases, with 8 bases of the junction left unmatched. Germline V gene data show CDR1 as SGHRS and CDR2 as YFSETQ. This CDR3 region has 18 residues. In DNA form, the CDR3 reads TGCGCCAGCAGCTCAGACAGGGGTTTCGGCTCTGGGGCCAACGTCCTGACTTTC. The encoded protein is CASSSDRGFGSGANVLTF.

V is TRBV6-6 and J is TRBJ1-6; TRBD1 might be the D (6 bases). The CDR3 has 13 amino acids. V was pared by 8 bases and J by 10 bases, with 15 bases between. CDR1 MNHNY and CDR2 SVGAGI come from the germline V gene (reference sequence). The CDR3 DNA reads as TGTGCCAGCCTCCCAGCCGGGGGCTCACCCCTCCACTTT. Protein product: CASLPAGGSPLHF.

This clonotype was seen a few times. The rearrangement uses TRBV20-1 and TRBJ2-7; 16 bases are a match to TRBD2. From germline, CDR1 is DFQATT and CDR2 SNEGSKA (reference sequence). There are 16 residues in the CDR3. J gave up 1 base and V 6 bases, and 6 bases lay outside the gene matches. CDR3 sequence: CSATGTSGRASYEQYF. The CDR3, as DNA: TGCAGTGCCACAGGGACTAGCGGGAGGGCATCCTACGAGCAGTACTTC.

The table lists this clonotype with many counts. The V call is TRBV6-5, the J call TRBJ2-3, with TRBD2 matching 15 bases. The CDR3 is 18 amino acids. V lost 4 bases, J lost 4 bases, and 9 bases stayed unmatched. Germline V lookup: CDR1 MNHEY, CDR2 SVGAGI. The CDR3 loop reads CASSFRTSGGAFADTQYF. The CDR3 DNA reads TGTGCCAGCAGTTTTAGGACTAGCGGGGGGGCTTTTGCAGATACGCAGTATTTT.

The chain combines TRBV3-1 with TRBJ2-3, with D perhaps TRBD2 (6 bases). CDR1 and CDR2 from the germline V gene are LGHDT and YNNKEL (reference sequence). The germline V and J ends were trimmed by 3 bases and 8 bases, with 12 bases remaining between them. This CDR3 contains 13 residues. The DNA of the CDR3 is TGTGCCAGCAGCCAGAACGGGGGTGGTACGCAGTATTTT. It is translated as CASSQNGGGTQYF.

This clonotype was counted ten times or more. J is TRBJ2-3 and V is TRBV20-1; 10 nucleotides align to TRBD2. Unmatched junction bases numbered 11, after V lost 4 bases and J lost 4 bases. Germline-derived CDR1 and CDR2 are DFQATT and SNEGSKA (reference sequence). The CDR3 spans 16 residues. Here the CDR3 DNA reads TGCAGTGCTATAAAGGAGGGGACTAGCGATGCAGATACGCAGTATTTT. It is translated as CSAIKEGTSDADTQYF.

This clonotype was observed a handful of times. The genes are TRBV11-2 and TRBJ1-1; no definite D call. In germline, CDR1 is SGHAT, CDR2 FQNNGV. With 1 base removed from V and 1 base from J, the gap between germline ends came to 7 bases. The CDR3 runs to 14 residues. In nucleotides, the CDR3 is TGTGCCAGCAGCTTAGTATTGGGGAACACTGAAGCTTTCTTT. It yields the protein CASSLVLGNTEAFF.

The rearrangement uses TRBV9 and TRBJ2-5; no definite D call. The V and J ends lost 0 bases and 2 bases respectively, with 8 bases between them. The germline V gene encodes CDR1 SGDLS and CDR2 YYNGEE. The CDR3 loop spans 14 amino acids. CDR3 sequence: CASSVGGEQETQYF. The CDR3 coding sequence is TGTGCCAGCAGCGTAGGCGGCGAGCAAGAGACCCAGTACTTC.

This chain joins TRBV19 and TRBJ2-3, with no clear D. V lost 3 bases and J lost 5, with 3 bases in between. The length of the CDR3 is 11 residues. The germline gives CDR1 LNHDA, CDR2 SQIVND (reference sequence). The chain's CDR3 is CASSIKDTQYF. The CDR3 coding sequence is TGTGCCAGTAGTATCAAAGATACGCAGTATTTT.

The genes are TRBV7-2 and TRBJ2-3, with D possibly being TRBD2 (6 bases). This CDR3 contains 15 residues. The germline V gene encodes CDR1 SGHTA and CDR2 FQGNSA. Trimming took 5 bases from V and 2 from J, leaving 14 bases between them. The CDR3 is CASSPWDSPTDTQYF. The DNA for the CDR3 is TGTGCCAGCAGCCCCTGGGACTCCCCCACAGATACGCAGTATTTT. Combining the CDR3 with reference TRBV7-2 and TRBJ2-3 gives the whole variable domain GAGVSQSPSNKVTEKGKDVELRCDPISGHTALYWYRQSLGQGLEFLIYFQGNSAPDKSGLPSDRFSAERTGGSVSTLTIQRTQQEDSAVYLCASSPWDSPTDTQYFGPGTRLTVL.

This clonotype was found many times. This chain connects TRBV20-1 to TRBJ1-1; weak D call: TRBD1 (6 bases). Germline V gives CDR1 DFQATT, CDR2 SNEGSKA (reference sequence). This CDR3 region has 15 residues. V was pared by 0 bases and J by 1 base, with 12 bases between. The CDR3 sequence is CSARDQTGRNTEAFF. The CDR3 coding sequence is TGCAGTGCTAGAGATCAGACAGGCAGGAACACTGAAGCTTTCTTT.

The rearrangement uses TRBV5-1 and TRBJ2-5; 12 positions agree with TRBD1. The CDR3 is 15 residues long. V lost 3 bases, J lost 5 bases, and 5 bases stayed unmatched. CDR1 is SGHRS, CDR2 YFSETQ, per germline. The CDR3 DNA is TGCGCCAGCAGCTCAGGGACAGGGGGCGCGGAGACCCAGTACTTC. Translated: CASSSGTGGAETQYF.

This sequence joins TRBV19 and TRBJ2-3; no clear D gene. The V gene lost 9 bases and the J gene lost 2 bases, with 15 bases spanning the gap. Germline loops: CDR1 LNHDA, CDR2 SQIVND (reference sequence). The CDR3 has 14 amino acids. CDR3 loop: CASLRAGDTDTQYF. CDR3 in DNA: TGTGCCAGCCTCCGGGCCGGAGACACAGATACGCAGTATTTT.